The rows below give T cell receptor beta chains drawn from one sample of a study of T-cell reconstitution after alpha-beta-depleted transplantation in children. Each CDR3 protein is one row after TCRdb ran MiXCR on the PCR reads. The data contain 600,000 or so distinct CDR3 sequences, 23% of them seen just once; the ten biggest clones take up less than 15%. The sequencing used PBMCs, mostly from graft donor cells, collected 360 days after TCRalphabeta/CD19-depleted stem cell transplant. These receptors all stem from a boy younger than two who had a stem cell transplant for acute myeloid leukemia, so the T cells may come from the graft donor. Each CDR3 is given with its conserved first and last residue. A D gene is named only where the DNA matches it firmly. Clone size is not always given. Where it is, it says once, few, many or a class for expanded clones.

>TRBJ2-1|TRBD2|many|TRBV20-1|12
TGCAGTGCGGGACTAGCGGTTCTAGAGCAGTTCTTC
CSAGLAVLEQFF
>TRBJ2-5|TRBD2|.|TRBV2|14
TGTGCCAGTAGCGGGGGGGCTCGGTGGGAGACCCAGTACTTC
CASSGGARWETQYF
>TRBJ2-7|TRBD2|.|TRBV20-1|16
TGCAGTGCTAGAGTTCTCGGTAGCGGGGGTTTCTACGAGCAGTACTTC
CSARVLGSGGFYEQYF
>TRBJ1-1|.|.|TRBV6-1|16
TGTGCCAGCTGGGATTTTTCGGACAAGATGAACACTGAAGCTTTCTTT
CASWDFSDKMNTEAFF
>TRBJ1-5|.|.|TRBV12-5|14
TGTGCTAGTGCCAGGGACCTCGGCAATCAGCCCCAGCATTTT
CASARDLGNQPQHF
>TRBJ2-1|.|few|TRBV21-1|14
TGTGCCAGCAGCCCTTGGACAGGCTACAATGAGCAGTTCTTC
CASSPWTGYNEQFF
>TRBJ2-1|TRBD2|.|TRBV20-1|14
TGCAGTGCTACCCCCCTAGCGGGGGGCAATGAGCAGTTCTTC
CSATPLAGGNEQFF
>TRBJ2-5|.|many|TRBV7-8|13
TGTGCCAGCAGCTTGGAGGGGGTAGAGACCCAGTACTTC
CASSLEGVETQYF
>TRBJ2-2|.|.|TRBV7-9|15
TGTGCCAGCAGAGTAGGCAACTCGAACACCGGGGAGCTGTTTTTT
CASRVGNSNTGELFF
>TRBJ2-1|TRBD2|few|TRBV15|15
TGTGCCACCAGCAGAAGTCTAGCGGGGTACAATGAGCAGTTCTTC
CATSRSLAGYNEQFF
>TRBJ2-3|TRBD2|many|TRBV7-2|15
TGTGCCAGCAGCCTAGCGGGGGGGCCACCAGATACGCAGTATTTT
CASSLAGGPPDTQYF
>TRBJ2-3|.|.|TRBV5-1|13
TGCGCCAGCAGCCCCCGGGACGAAGATACGCAGTATTTT
CASSPRDEDTQYF
>TRBJ2-7|TRBD2|.|TRBV12-3/TRBV12-4|18
TGTGCCAGCAGCAGAAGCTGGGGTGAGACTAGCGTCGCCTACGAGCAGTACTTC
CASSRSWGETSVAYEQYF
>TRBJ1-6|.|.|TRBV12-3/TRBV12-4|14
TGTGCCAGCAGTTTTACGGGGCTCGGCTCACCCCTCCACTTT
CASSFTGLGSPLHF
>TRBJ2-2|TRBD1|few|TRBV29-1|14
TGCAGCGTTCCGGGACAGGAGAACACCGGGGAGCTGTTTTTT
CSVPGQENTGELFF
>TRBJ1-2|TRBD1|many|TRBV20-1|16
TGCAGTGCTAGAGACCCCAACCGGGACAGCAACTATGGCTACACCTTC
CSARDPNRDSNYGYTF
>TRBJ1-5|.|.|TRBV6-1|16
TGTGCCAGCAGCTCTATAAGAGGCACTAGCAATCAGCCCCAGCATTTT
CASSSIRGTSNQPQHF